The clone carrying this T cell receptor beta chain has a handful of counts. TCRdb reanalysed the reads using MiXCR and keeps one entry per CDR3 protein. Of 400,000 or so distinct CDR3 sequences in the sample, 15% to 20% were seen once. This record comes from a study of T cell repertoires in cytomegalovirus infection. The V and J ends lost 5 bases and 5 bases, in that order; junction bases with no gene match: 5. The CDR3 is 14 amino acids. Germline V gene lookup returns CDR1 KGHSH and CDR2 LQKENI. Material for sequencing was PBMCs. The sequence derives from a human donor in good health (CMV status not recorded). Some clones in this sample may be carry-over from other donors' samples. The chain has TRBV18 and TRBJ1-5; the match to TRBD1 covers 8 bases. The DNA of the CDR3 is TGTGCCAGCTCAATTCAACAGGGGGATCAGCCCCAGCATTTT. Translation gives CASSIQQGDQPQHF.